This T cell receptor beta chain emerged from a study of OX40 agonist ivuxolimab in advanced cancers. In terms of the full investigation: Ivuxolimab, which targeted the costimulatory receptor OX40 (CD134), was an agonistic, fully human IgG2 monoclonal antibody. The dose-escalation cohort was about 83% male with a mean age of approximately 59 years, ranging from roughly 20 to 80. Peripheral TCRbeta sequencing was intended to test whether TCR sequence diversity was altered and clonal T-cell expansion was caused by ivuxolimab. The monotherapy dose-escalation portion (N ≈ 56 patients) of the phase I ivuxolimab trial is reported in the paper. Partial responses occurred in three dose-escalation patients: two with cutaneous melanoma and one with hepatocellular carcinoma. Intravenous ivuxolimab was administered to patients every 2 weeks at six dose levels: 0.01, 0.1, 0.3, 1.5, 3 and 10 mg/kg. Patients were allowed to have had prior anti-PD-1, anti-PD-L1 or anti-CTLA-4 therapy, and 40% to 45% of the dose-escalation patients had previously received checkpoint inhibitors. Among the roughly 50 dose-escalation patients, about 20 had hepatocellular carcinoma, about 15 melanoma, 9 renal cell carcinoma and 9 head and neck cancer. Overall study results and their limits: Clonal expansion of both CD4+ and CD8+ blood T cells was observed from baseline to week 6 at doses 0.1 to 3.0 mg/kg. Low levels of normalized T-cell clonal expansion were also seen in some patients who did not respond. After ivuxolimab, CD8+ T cells had more expanded clones than CD4+ T cells on average. In partial responders in the 0.1-3.0 mg/kg groups, normalized peripheral clonal expansion was found to be among the lowest, especially among CD8+ T cells. Antigen specificity was not determined for the clonally expanded peripheral T cells.

To sequence the TCRbeta CDR3 region, genomic DNA was isolated from the sorted cells. The immunoSEQ Assay was used for sequencing of TCRbeta CDR3 regions. TCRdb mirrors the immuneACCESS table, restricted to in-frame sequences. Some clones are absent from its copies; in checked studies, under half trace to an unresolved V gene, and the reason for the others is unknown. The sample table holds approximately 58,000 clones, of which approximately 75% were seen once. The ten largest account for around 2.3% of the sample. Note on this clone: Its antigen is still unknown. Qualities for individual bases were not recorded, and no much larger clone is one base off.

Patients with autoimmune disease history or receiving systemic immunosuppression were excluded from the trial. Peripheral blood for TCR sequencing was collected from all dose cohorts at baseline, on cycle 4 day 1, and on cycle 7 day 1. Samples came from an open-label, multicenter, first-in-human phase I dose-escalation trial of ivuxolimab. The trial enrolled adults with locally advanced or metastatic head and neck squamous cell, hepatocellular, melanoma or renal cell carcinoma. Before TCR sequencing, CD4+ and CD8+ T cells were separately sorted from peripheral blood. This clonotype was obtained from an adult with an advanced solid tumor such as melanoma, head and neck, liver or kidney cancer. This material consisted of CD4+ or CD8+ T cells sorted from blood, taken in a trial of the OX40 agonist ivuxolimab.

The CDR3 protein: CASSPGGGNYYEQYF. The base sequence is TGTGCCAGCAGCCCCGGCGGCGGGAATTACTACGAGCAGTACTTC. This chain joins TRBV7-2 to TRBJ2-7; a tentative D match to TRBD2 spans 6 bases. From the cysteine through the phenylalanine, the CDR3 covers 15 amino acids. Of all the DNA, just the CDR3 is kept, 45 bases in frame from base 1. V was cut back by 5 bases and J by 3 bases, leaving a gap of 17 bases between them. In the germline V gene, CDR1 corresponds to SGHTA and CDR2 to FQGNSA.